Listed below are T cell receptor beta chains from one sample, sequenced in a study of technical replicates of blood from four donors. Only in-frame clones appear in the TCRdb table, and some are missing; sequencing was by immunoSEQ multiplex PCR. This sample has 90,000 or so clones, with over 90% found just once. Sequenced sample: T cells isolated from PBMCs. All receptors derive from a human donor in good health. Both conserved end residues are part of each CDR3. D genes are given only for firm matches. Part of the rows lack a size; the others show once, few, many or a class for expanded clones.

J gene: TRBJ1-1; clone size: NA; D gene: NA; V gene: TRBV10-3; CDR3 DNA: TGTGCCATCAGTGGGGACCAGGGGATTTCCACTGAAGCTTTCTTT; CDR3 protein: CAISGDQGISTEAFF
J gene: TRBJ2-7; clone size: NA; D gene: NA; V gene: TRBV7-9; CDR3 DNA: TGTGCCAGCAGCTTATCAGCAGCGGTATCCTACGAGCAGTACTTC; CDR3 protein: CASSLSAAVSYEQYF
J gene: TRBJ2-7; clone size: NA; D gene: TRBD1; V gene: TRBV5-6; CDR3 DNA: TGTGCCAGCAGCACCCGACAGGGGGCCTACGAGCAGTACTTC; CDR3 protein: CASSTRQGAYEQYF
J gene: TRBJ2-1; clone size: NA; D gene: TRBD2; V gene: TRBV10-2; CDR3 DNA: TGCGCCAGCAGCACAGGAGGACTAGCGGGAGTCGAGGAGCAGTTCTTC; CDR3 protein: CASSTGGLAGVEEQFF
J gene: TRBJ2-7; clone size: NA; D gene: NA; V gene: TRBV4-2; CDR3 DNA: TGTGCCAGCAGCCCACTAGTGAGCTCCTACGAGCAGTACTTC; CDR3 protein: CASSPLVSSYEQYF
J gene: TRBJ2-7; clone size: NA; D gene: TRBD1; V gene: TRBV7-2; CDR3 DNA: TGTGCCAGCAGCGTCAGGGGGAAGTGGGGTACGTACGAGCAGTACTTC; CDR3 protein: CASSVRGKWGTYEQYF
J gene: TRBJ2-5; clone size: NA; D gene: NA; V gene: TRBV19; CDR3 DNA: TGTGCCAGTAGTCTACTGGCAGGGTTCGGAGAGACCCAGTACTTC; CDR3 protein: CASSLLAGFGETQYF
J gene: TRBJ2-1; clone size: NA; D gene: NA; V gene: TRBV7-9; CDR3 DNA: TGTGCCAGCAGTGCAGAACGGGTGAATGAGCAGTTCTTC; CDR3 protein: CASSAERVNEQFF
J gene: TRBJ1-5; clone size: NA; D gene: NA; V gene: TRBV27; CDR3 DNA: TGTGCCAGCAGTTTAGGGGGGTATAGCAATCAGCCCCAGCATTTT; CDR3 protein: CASSLGGYSNQPQHF
J gene: TRBJ2-7; clone size: NA; D gene: TRBD1; V gene: TRBV14; CDR3 DNA: TGTGCCAGCAGCTTCGGGACAGGGAAGTACGAGCAGTACTTC; CDR3 protein: CASSFGTGKYEQYF
J gene: TRBJ2-1; clone size: NA; D gene: TRBD2; V gene: TRBV11-2; CDR3 DNA: TGTGCCAGCAGCTTAGAACTAGCGGTCGATGAGCAGTTCTTC; CDR3 protein: CASSLELAVDEQFF
J gene: TRBJ1-2; clone size: once; D gene: NA; V gene: TRBV9; CDR3 DNA: TGTGCCAGCACCGGTCCATATGGCTACACCTTC; CDR3 protein: CASTGPYGYTF
J gene: TRBJ2-7; clone size: once; D gene: NA; V gene: TRBV19; CDR3 DNA: TGTGCCAGTAGTATAGAGATGAGCGAGCAGTACTTC; CDR3 protein: CASSIEMSEQYF
J gene: TRBJ1-1; clone size: NA; D gene: NA; V gene: TRBV5-6; CDR3 DNA: TGTGCCAGCAGCTTAGCGCAGAACACTGAAGCTTTCTTT; CDR3 protein: CASSLAQNTEAFF
J gene: TRBJ2-7; clone size: NA; D gene: TRBD2; V gene: TRBV10-3; CDR3 DNA: TGTGCCATCTCTGAGGTAGCGGGAGATTACGAGCAGTACTTC; CDR3 protein: CAISEVAGDYEQYF
J gene: TRBJ2-1; clone size: NA; D gene: NA; V gene: TRBV5-4; CDR3 DNA: TGTGCCAGCAGCAGAACTAATGAGCAGTTCTTC; CDR3 protein: CASSRTNEQFF
J gene: TRBJ2-7; clone size: NA; D gene: TRBD2; V gene: TRBV4-3; CDR3 DNA: TGCGCCAGCAGCCCCTTACTAGCGGCTATCTACGAGCAGTACTTC; CDR3 protein: CASSPLLAAIYEQYF
J gene: TRBJ2-2; clone size: once; D gene: TRBD2; V gene: TRBV9; CDR3 DNA: TGTGCCAGCAGCTCCTGGGGACTAGCGGGCTACACCGGGGAGCTGTTTTTT; CDR3 protein: CASSSWGLAGYTGELFF